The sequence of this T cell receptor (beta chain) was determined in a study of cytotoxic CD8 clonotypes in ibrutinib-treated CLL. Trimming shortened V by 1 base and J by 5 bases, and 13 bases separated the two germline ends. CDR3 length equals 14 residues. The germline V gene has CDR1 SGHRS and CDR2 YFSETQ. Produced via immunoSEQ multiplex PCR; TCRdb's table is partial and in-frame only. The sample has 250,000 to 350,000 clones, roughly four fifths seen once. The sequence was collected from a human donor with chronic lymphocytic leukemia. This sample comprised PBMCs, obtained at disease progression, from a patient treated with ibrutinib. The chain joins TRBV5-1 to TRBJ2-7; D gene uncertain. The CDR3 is CASSLYLSGDEQYF. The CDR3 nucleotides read TGCGCCAGCAGCTTGTATCTTTCAGGCGACGAGCAGTACTTC.